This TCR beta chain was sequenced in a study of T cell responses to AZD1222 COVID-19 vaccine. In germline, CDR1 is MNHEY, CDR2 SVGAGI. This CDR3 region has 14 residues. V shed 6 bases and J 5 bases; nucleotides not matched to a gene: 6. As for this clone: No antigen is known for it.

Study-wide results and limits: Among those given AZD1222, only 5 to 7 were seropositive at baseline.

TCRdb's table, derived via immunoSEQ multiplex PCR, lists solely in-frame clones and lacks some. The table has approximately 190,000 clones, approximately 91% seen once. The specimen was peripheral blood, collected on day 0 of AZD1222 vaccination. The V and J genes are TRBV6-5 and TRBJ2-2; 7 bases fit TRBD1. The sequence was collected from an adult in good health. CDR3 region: CASREGAQTGELFF. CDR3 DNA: TGTGCCAGCAGAGAGGGGGCGCAGACCGGGGAGCTGTTTTTT.